This T cell receptor (beta chain) was found in a study of blood T cell repertoires in COVID-19. This clone was observed a handful of times. The CDR3 loop spans 15 amino acids. V shed 1 base and J 2 bases; nucleotides not matched to a gene: 4. Germline CDR1 LGHDT, CDR2 YNNKEL (reference sequence). Assay: immunoSEQ multiplex PCR; the TCRdb copy retains only in-frame clones and omits some. The sample consists of around 220,000 clones, roughly 89% of them appearing once. This TCR came from a man aged 25-45 years who had been exposed to COVID-19. This rearrangement joins TRBV3-1 (or the pseudogene TRBV3-2) to TRBJ1-2, with 7 bases that match TRBD1. Sequenced input: PBMCs or T cells enriched from blood (not recorded which). The CDR3 protein is CASSQGDSRNYGYTF. CDR3 in DNA: TGTGCCAGCAGCCAAGGGGACAGCCGAAACTATGGCTACACCTTC.